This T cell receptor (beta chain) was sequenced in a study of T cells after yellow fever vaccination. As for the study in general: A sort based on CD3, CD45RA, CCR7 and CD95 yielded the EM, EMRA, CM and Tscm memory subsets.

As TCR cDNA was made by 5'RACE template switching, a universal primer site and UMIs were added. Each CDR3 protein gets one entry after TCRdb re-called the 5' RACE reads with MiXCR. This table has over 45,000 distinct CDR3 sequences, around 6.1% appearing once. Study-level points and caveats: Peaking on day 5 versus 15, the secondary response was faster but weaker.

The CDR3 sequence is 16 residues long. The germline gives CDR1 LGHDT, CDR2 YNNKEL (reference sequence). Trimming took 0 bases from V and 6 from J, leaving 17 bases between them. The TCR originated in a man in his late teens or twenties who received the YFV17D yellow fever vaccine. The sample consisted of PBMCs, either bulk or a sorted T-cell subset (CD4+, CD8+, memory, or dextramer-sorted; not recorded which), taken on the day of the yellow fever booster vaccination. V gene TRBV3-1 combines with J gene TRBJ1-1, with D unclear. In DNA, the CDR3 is TGTGCCAGCAGCCAAGATGGCCCAGGAAGAAGCGCTGAAGCTTTCTTT. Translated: CASSQDGPGRSAEAFF.